Listed below are T cell receptor beta chains from one sample, sequenced in a study of cytomegalovirus exposure and HLA in healthy donors. Assay used: immunoSEQ multiplex PCR; TCRdb lists only in-frame clones, some missing. There are roughly 330,000 clones in the sample; about 90% occur only once, and approximately 1.1% lies in the top ten. Sequenced material: PBMCs. These TCRs come from a woman aged 25 to 45 in good health and CMV-seropositive. Both conserved end residues are part of each CDR3. Each record gives: D gene, V gene, clone size, J gene, CDR3 DNA, CDR3 protein. The D gene is left open where the match is weak. For some rows the clone size is stated as once, few or many, or as a class when expanded; others skip it.

TRBD2,TRBV10-3,NA,TRBJ2-2,TGTGCCATCAGTGTGGGACTAGCGGGAGCCTACCCCGGGGAGCTGTTTTTT,CAISVGLAGAYPGELFF
TRBD2,TRBV15,few,TRBJ2-2,TGTGCCACCAGCCCCGGGACTAGCTTTTTTACCGGGGAGCTGTTTTTT,CATSPGTSFFTGELFF
NA,TRBV4-1,NA,TRBJ2-2,TGCGCCAGCAGCCAACAGGTCGCCGGGGAGCTGTTTTTT,CASSQQVAGELFF
NA,TRBV7-8,NA,TRBJ2-7,TGTGCCAGCAGCTTAGCCTGGGGACCGTCCTACGAGCAGTACTTC,CASSLAWGPSYEQYF
TRBD2,TRBV30,NA,TRBJ2-2,TGTGCCTGGAGAGACCTTGGACTAGTGAACACCGGGGAGCTGTTTTTT,CAWRDLGLVNTGELFF
NA,TRBV27,NA,TRBJ1-1,TGTGCCAGCAGTCCCAGGGGTCGGAACACTGAAGCTTTCTTT,CASSPRGRNTEAFF
TRBD2,TRBV9,NA,TRBJ2-2,TGTGCCAGCAGCGTACCGGCGACTAGCGGGATAATTACCGGGGAGCTGTTTTTT,CASSVPATSGIITGELFF
NA,TRBV7-3,NA,TRBJ2-1,TGTGCCAGCAGCTTGGCCGGGGCAGATAATGAGCAGTTCTTC,CASSLAGADNEQFF
NA,TRBV5-6,NA,TRBJ2-3,TGTGCCAGCAGCTTCCCGACAGATACGCAGTATTTT,CASSFPTDTQYF
TRBD1,TRBV25-1,NA,TRBJ1-5,TGTGCCAGCAGTGAAGATGACACAGGGGGACAGCCCCAGCATTTT,CASSEDDTGGQPQHF
TRBD1,TRBV11-2,NA,TRBJ2-3,TGTGCCAGCAGCTTAGGTGGGACAGGGTCAGATACGCAGTATTTT,CASSLGGTGSDTQYF
TRBD1,TRBV4-1,NA,TRBJ2-7,TGCGCCAGCAGCTGGAACTGGGGACAGGGCCCCTACGAGCAGTACTTC,CASSWNWGQGPYEQYF
NA,TRBV5-4,NA,TRBJ2-3,TGTGCCAGCAGCTTGGGACTTAGCACAGATACGCAGTATTTT,CASSLGLSTDTQYF
NA,TRBV30,NA,TRBJ1-2,TGTGCCTGGAGTGTGCTAGGGCCCTACTTGCGCTACACCTTC,CAWSVLGPYLRYTF
NA,TRBV7-6,NA,TRBJ2-7,TGTGCCAGCAGCCCGACGGATTCCTACGAGCAGTACTTC,CASSPTDSYEQYF
NA,TRBV2,NA,TRBJ2-2,TGTGCCAGCATTATGGACAGGAACACCGGGGAGCTGTTTTTT,CASIMDRNTGELFF
TRBD2,TRBV4-2,NA,TRBJ2-3,TGTGCCAGCAGCCATAGCGGACTAGCGGGAGGGGGGAGCACAGATACGCAGTATTTT,CASSHSGLAGGGSTDTQYF
TRBD1,TRBV7-9,NA,TRBJ1-1,TGTGCCAGCACCCAGGGGGCCGCTGAAGCTTTCTTT,CASTQGAAEAFF
NA,TRBV4-1,NA,TRBJ1-6,TGCGCCAGCAGCCAAGATCCTCTGGACAGAAAAGACGGGAGCTCCTATAATTCACCCCTCCACTTT,CASSQDPLDRKDGSSYNSPLHF
NA,TRBV19,NA,TRBJ2-7,TGTGCCAGTAGTTTCCAGGGACCCGGCGAGCAGTACTTC,CASSFQGPGEQYF
TRBD2,TRBV4-2,NA,TRBJ2-7,TGTGCCAGCAGCCAAGAGGCTAGCGGGAGGTACATCGCCTACGAGCAGTACTTC,CASSQEASGRYIAYEQYF
TRBD1,TRBV28,NA,TRBJ1-2,TGTGCCAGCAGTCACCGGACAGGCCCCACTAGCGGCTACACCTTC,CASSHRTGPTSGYTF
NA,TRBV30,NA,TRBJ2-1,TGTGCCTGGAGTCCAACATTCTCCTACAATGAGCAGTTCTTC,CAWSPTFSYNEQFF
TRBD2,TRBV6-5,NA,TRBJ2-5,TGTGCCAGCAGGACTAGCGGGACGCAAGAGACCCAGTACTTC,CASRTSGTQETQYF
NA,TRBV28,NA,TRBJ1-2,TGTGCCAGCAGTTTGCAGGGACGGAACCGACCTTATGGCTACACCTTC,CASSLQGRNRPYGYTF
TRBD1,TRBV28,NA,TRBJ1-6,TGTGCCAGCAGTTTACCGGGACAGGGCAGCTCACCCCTCCACTTT,CASSLPGQGSSPLHF
NA,TRBV6-1,NA,TRBJ2-5,TGTGCCAGCAGGGGAGGGGGCAAAGAGACCCAGTACTTC,CASRGGGKETQYF
TRBD2,TRBV19,once,TRBJ2-7,TGTGCCAGTAGTATGGCTAGCGGGAGCTACGAGCAGTACTTC,CASSMASGSYEQYF
TRBD2,TRBV30,NA,TRBJ2-3,TGTGCCTGGAGTGTAGAGACTAGCCTCACAGATACGCAGTATTTT,CAWSVETSLTDTQYF
NA,TRBV6-1,NA,TRBJ2-2,TGTGCCAGCACGGGAGCCTGGGCGGGGGAGCTGTTTTTT,CASTGAWAGELFF
NA,TRBV25-1,NA,TRBJ2-3,TGTGCCAGCAGTGAATATGGAATTGGGGTTAGCACAGATACGCAGTATTTT,CASSEYGIGVSTDTQYF
NA,TRBV7-3,NA,TRBJ1-1,TGTGCCAGCAGCCGGGCGGTGAACACTGAAGCTTTCTTT,CASSRAVNTEAFF
NA,TRBV27,NA,TRBJ1-2,TGTGCCAGCAGCCGGGCGGGGGAATATGGCTACACCTTC,CASSRAGEYGYTF
TRBD1,TRBV5-4,NA,TRBJ1-5,TGTGCCAGCAGCTTTAAAGGGGGCGTTGGTCAGCCCCAGCATTTT,CASSFKGGVGQPQHF
TRBD1,TRBV6-5,NA,TRBJ2-1,TGTGCCAGCAGTGGACAGGGCCCTACCAATGAGCAGTTCTTC,CASSGQGPTNEQFF
NA,TRBV6-5,NA,TRBJ2-1,TGTGCCAGCAGTTTCGGAGAAGATGAGCAGTTCTTC,CASSFGEDEQFF
NA,TRBV18,NA,TRBJ1-1,TGTGCCAGCTCACCACGGCAGGGGAACACTGAAGCTTTCTTT,CASSPRQGNTEAFF
NA,TRBV19,NA,TRBJ2-5,TGTGCCAGTAGTATGGGGCTAGCGGAGACCCAGTACTTC,CASSMGLAETQYF
NA,TRBV4-3,NA,TRBJ2-3,TGCGCCAGCAGCCAAGATCCAGGGGGGGCTGCAGATACGCAGTATTTT,CASSQDPGGAADTQYF
NA,TRBV13,NA,TRBJ1-1,TGTGCCAGCAGCTTTAGTTCCGGAATGAACACTGAAGCTTTCTTT,CASSFSSGMNTEAFF